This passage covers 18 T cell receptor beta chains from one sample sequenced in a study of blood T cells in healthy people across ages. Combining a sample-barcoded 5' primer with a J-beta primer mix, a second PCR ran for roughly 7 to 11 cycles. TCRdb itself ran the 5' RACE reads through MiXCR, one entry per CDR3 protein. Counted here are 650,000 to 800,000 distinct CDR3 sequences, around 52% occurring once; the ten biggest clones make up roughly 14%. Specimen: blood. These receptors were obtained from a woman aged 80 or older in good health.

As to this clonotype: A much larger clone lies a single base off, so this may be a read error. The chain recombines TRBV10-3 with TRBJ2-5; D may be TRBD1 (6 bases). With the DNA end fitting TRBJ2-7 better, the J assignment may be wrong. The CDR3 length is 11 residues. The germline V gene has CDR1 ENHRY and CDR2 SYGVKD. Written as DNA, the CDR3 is TGTGCCATCGGACAGACCTACGAGCAGTACTTC. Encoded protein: CAIGQTYEQYF.

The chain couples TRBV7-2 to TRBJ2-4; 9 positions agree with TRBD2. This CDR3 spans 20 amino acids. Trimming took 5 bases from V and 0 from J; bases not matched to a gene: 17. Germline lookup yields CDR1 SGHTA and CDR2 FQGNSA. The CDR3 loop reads CASSPRPGLAGTLAKNIQYF. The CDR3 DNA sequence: TGTGCCAGCAGCCCTCGCCCGGGGCTAGCGGGGACCCTAGCCAAAAACATTCAGTACTTC.

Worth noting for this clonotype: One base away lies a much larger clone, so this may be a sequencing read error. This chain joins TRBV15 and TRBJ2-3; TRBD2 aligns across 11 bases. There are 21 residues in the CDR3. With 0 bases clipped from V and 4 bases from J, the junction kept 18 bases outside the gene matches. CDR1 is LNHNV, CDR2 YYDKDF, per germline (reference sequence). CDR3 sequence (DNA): TGTGCCACCAGCAGAGATCCGTTCGGCCCGGAACTAGCGGGAGTCCCAGATACGCAGTATTTT. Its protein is CATSRDPFGPELAGVPDTQYF.

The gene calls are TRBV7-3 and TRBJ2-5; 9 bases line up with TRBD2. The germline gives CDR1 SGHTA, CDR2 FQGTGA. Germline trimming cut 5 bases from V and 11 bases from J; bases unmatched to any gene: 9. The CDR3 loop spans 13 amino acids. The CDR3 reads CASSIAGVSEQYF. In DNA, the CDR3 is TGTGCCAGCAGCATAGCGGGAGTGAGTGAGCAGTACTTC.

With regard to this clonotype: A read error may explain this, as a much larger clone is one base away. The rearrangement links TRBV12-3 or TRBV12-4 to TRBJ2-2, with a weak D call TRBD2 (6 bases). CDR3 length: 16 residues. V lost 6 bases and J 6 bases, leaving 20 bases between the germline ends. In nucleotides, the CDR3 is TGTGCCAGCAGCCGTGGGCGGGATACGGAAGCCGGGGAGCTGTTTTTT. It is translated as CASSRGRDTEAGELFF.

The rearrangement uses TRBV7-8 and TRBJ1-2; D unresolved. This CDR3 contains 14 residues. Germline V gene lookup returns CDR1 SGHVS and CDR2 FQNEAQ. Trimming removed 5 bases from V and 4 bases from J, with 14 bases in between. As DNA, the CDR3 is TGTGCCAGCAGCGGTACCGTCTCCGGCTATGGCTACACCTTC. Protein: CASSGTVSGYGYTF.

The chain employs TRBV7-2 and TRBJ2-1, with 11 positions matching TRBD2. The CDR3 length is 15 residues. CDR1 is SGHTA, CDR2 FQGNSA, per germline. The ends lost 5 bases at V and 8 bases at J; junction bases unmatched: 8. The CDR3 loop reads CASSTRTSGWYEQFF. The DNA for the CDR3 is TGTGCCAGCAGCACTCGGACTAGCGGGTGGTATGAGCAGTTCTTC.

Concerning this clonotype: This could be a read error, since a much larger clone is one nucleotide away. The CDR3: CASSLAGGEDAQYF. As DNA, the CDR3 is TGCGCCAGCAGCTTAGCGGGAGGGGAGGATGCGCAGTATTTT. The rearrangement uses TRBV5-1 and TRBJ2-3, with 10 bases lining up with TRBD2. This CDR3 is 14 amino acids long. The V segment lost 2 bases and the J segment 10 bases; nucleotides outside the gene matches: 7. Germline CDR1 and CDR2: SGHRS and YFSETQ.

The DNA for the CDR3 is TGTGCCAGCAGAGCGGACAGGGGGAGACAGAACACTGAAGCTTTCTTT. Protein: CASRADRGRQNTEAFF. J is TRBJ1-1 and V is TRBV2; 10 bases agree with TRBD1. CDR1 and CDR2 from the germline V gene are SNHLY and FYNNEI. The CDR3 has 16 amino acids. Unmatched junction bases numbered 8, after V lost 6 bases and J lost 1 base.

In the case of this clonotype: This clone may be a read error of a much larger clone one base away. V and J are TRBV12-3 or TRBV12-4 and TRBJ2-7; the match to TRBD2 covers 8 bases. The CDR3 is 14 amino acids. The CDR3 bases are TGTGCCGGCAGAGGAACTAGCGGATTTGGCGAGCAGTACTTC. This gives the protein CAGRGTSGFGEQYF.

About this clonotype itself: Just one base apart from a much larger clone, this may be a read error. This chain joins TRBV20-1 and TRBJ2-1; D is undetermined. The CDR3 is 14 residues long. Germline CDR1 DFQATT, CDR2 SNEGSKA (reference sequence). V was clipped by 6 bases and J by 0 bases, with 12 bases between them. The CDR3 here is CSADSFSSYNEQFF. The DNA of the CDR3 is TGCAGTGCCGACTCCTTTAGCTCCTACAATGAGCAGTTCTTC.

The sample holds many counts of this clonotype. The DNA for the CDR3 is TGCAGCGTTGAAGATCGGCGGGGGGGCGGGTACAATGAGCAGTTCTTC. This encodes CSVEDRRGGGYNEQFF. V is TRBV29-1 and J is TRBJ2-1, with 9 positions matching TRBD2. V shed 0 bases, J shed 4 bases, and the junction held 7 bases outside the gene matches. In germline, CDR1 is SQVTM, CDR2 ANQGSEA. The CDR3 spans 16 residues.

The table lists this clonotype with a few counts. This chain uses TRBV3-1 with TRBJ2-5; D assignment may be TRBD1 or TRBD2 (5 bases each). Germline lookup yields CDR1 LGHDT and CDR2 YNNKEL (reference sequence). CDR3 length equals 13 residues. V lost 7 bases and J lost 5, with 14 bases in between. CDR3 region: CASNRGGSETQYF. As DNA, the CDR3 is TGTGCCAGCAACCGTGGGGGATCCGAGACCCAGTACTTC.

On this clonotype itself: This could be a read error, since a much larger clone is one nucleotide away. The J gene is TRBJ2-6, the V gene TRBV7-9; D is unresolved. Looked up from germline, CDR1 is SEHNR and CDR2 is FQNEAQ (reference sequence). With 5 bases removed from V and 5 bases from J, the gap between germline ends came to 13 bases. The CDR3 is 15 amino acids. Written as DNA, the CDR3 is TGTGCCAGCAGCCCTCAAGGATCTAGGGCCAACGTCCTGACTTTC. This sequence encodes CASSPQGSRANVLTF.

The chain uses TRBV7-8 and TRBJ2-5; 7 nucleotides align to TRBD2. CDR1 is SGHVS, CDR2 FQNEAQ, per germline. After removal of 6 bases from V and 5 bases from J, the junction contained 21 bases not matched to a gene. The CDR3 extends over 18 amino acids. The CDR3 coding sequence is TGTGCCAGCAGGCGGCCCCTGGCTAGCGGACGGAGAATGGAGACCCAGTACTTC. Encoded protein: CASRRPLASGRRMETQYF.

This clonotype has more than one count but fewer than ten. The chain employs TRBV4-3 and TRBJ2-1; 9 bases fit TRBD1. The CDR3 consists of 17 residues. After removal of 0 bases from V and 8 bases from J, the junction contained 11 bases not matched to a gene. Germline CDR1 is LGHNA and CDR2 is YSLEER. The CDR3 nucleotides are TGCGCCAGCAGCCAAGATGGGCTTGGGGACAGGGCATATGAGCAGTTCTTC. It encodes CASSQDGLGDRAYEQFF.

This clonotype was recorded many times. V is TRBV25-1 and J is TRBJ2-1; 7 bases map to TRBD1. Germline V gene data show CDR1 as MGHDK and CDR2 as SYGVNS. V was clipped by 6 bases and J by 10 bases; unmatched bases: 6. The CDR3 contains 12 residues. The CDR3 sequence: CASSYRGWEQFF. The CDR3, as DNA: TGTGCCAGCAGCTACAGGGGCTGGGAGCAGTTCTTC.

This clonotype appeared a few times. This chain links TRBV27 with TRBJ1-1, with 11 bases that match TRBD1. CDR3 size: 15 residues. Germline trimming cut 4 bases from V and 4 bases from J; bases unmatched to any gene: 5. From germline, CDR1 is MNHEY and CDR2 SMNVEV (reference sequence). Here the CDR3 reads CASSSVGQGATEAFF. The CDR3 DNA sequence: TGTGCCAGCAGTTCCGTCGGACAGGGGGCCACTGAAGCTTTCTTT.